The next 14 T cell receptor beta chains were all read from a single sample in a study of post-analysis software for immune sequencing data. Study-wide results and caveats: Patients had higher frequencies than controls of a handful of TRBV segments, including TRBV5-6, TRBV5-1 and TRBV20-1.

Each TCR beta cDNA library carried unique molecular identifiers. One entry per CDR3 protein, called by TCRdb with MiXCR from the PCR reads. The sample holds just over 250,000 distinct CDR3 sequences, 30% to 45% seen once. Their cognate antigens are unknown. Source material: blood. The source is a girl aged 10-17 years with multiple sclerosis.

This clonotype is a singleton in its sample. CDR3: CASSPRVGNTDTQYF. DNA of the CDR3: TGTGCCAGCAGCCCGAGGGTAGGAAATACAGATACGCAGTATTTT. This chain joins TRBV4-2 and TRBJ2-3; tentative D call: TRBD2 (5 bases). CDR1 is LGHNA and CDR2 is YNFKEQ in the germline V gene. There are 15 residues in the CDR3. V gave up 4 bases and J gave up 3 bases, with 14 bases separating them.

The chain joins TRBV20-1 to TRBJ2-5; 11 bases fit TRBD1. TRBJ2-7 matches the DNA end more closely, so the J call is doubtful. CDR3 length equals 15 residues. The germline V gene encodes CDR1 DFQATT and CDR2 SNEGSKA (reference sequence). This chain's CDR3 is CSARAYGTGGYEQYF. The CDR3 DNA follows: TGCAGTGCTAGAGCTTACGGGACAGGGGGCTACGAGCAGTACTTC.

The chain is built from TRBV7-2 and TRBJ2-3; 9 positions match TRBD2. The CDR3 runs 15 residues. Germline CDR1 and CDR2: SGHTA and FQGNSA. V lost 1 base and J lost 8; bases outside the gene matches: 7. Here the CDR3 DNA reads TGTGCCAGCAGCTTAGGGGGGACTAGCTATGGTACGCAGTATTTT. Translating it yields CASSLGGTSYGTQYF.

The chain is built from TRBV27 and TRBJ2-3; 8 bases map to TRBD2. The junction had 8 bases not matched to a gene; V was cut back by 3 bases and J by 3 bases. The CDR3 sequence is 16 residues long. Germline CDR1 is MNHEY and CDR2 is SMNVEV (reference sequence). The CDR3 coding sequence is TGTGCCAGCAGTTTCAGTAGCGGGATACGGACAGATACGCAGTATTTT. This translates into CASSFSSGIRTDTQYF.

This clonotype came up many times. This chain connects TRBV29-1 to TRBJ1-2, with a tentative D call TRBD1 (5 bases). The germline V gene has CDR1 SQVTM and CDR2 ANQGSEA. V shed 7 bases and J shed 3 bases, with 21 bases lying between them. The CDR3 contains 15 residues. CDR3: CSAVRVPGAYYGYTF. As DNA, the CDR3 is TGCAGCGCCGTAAGGGTCCCCGGGGCTTACTATGGCTACACCTTC.

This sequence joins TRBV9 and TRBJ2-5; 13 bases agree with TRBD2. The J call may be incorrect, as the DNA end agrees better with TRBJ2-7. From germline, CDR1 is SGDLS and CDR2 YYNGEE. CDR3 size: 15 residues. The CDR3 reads CASSPSGTSGNEQYF. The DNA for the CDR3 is TGTGCCAGCAGCCCATCCGGGACTAGCGGGAACGAGCAGTACTTC.

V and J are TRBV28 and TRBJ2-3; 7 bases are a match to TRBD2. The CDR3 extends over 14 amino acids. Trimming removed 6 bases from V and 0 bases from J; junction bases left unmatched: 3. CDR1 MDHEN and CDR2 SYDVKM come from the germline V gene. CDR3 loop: CASRRGTSTDTQYF. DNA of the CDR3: TGTGCCAGCAGGCGGGGGACCAGCACAGATACGCAGTATTTT.

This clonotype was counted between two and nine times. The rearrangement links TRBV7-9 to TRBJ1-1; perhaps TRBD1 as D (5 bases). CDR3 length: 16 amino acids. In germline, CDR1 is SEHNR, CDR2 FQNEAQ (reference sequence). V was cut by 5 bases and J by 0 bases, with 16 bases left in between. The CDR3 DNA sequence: TGTGCCAGCAGCGGACTGGGGGGATTAGTGAACACTGAAGCTTTCTTT. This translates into CASSGLGGLVNTEAFF.

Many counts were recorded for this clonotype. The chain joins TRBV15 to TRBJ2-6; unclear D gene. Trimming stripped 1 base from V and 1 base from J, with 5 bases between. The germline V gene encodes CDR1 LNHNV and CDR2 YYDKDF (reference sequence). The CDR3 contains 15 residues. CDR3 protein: CATSRGNSGANVLTF. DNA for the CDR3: TGTGCCACCAGCAGAGGGAATTCTGGGGCCAACGTCCTGACTTTC.

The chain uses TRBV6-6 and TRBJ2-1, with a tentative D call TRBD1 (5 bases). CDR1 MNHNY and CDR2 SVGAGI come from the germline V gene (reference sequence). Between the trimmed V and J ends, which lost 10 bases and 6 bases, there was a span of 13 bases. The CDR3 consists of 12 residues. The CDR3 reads CATFWGVNEQFF. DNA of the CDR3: TGTGCCACCTTTTGGGGCGTCAATGAGCAGTTCTTC.

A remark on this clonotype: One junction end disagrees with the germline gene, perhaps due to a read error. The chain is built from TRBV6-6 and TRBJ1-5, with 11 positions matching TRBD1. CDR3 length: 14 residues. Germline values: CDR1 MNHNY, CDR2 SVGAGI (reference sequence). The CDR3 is CASRRTGGNQPQNF. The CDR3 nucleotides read TGTGCCAGCCGACGGACAGGGGGCAATCAGCCCCAGAATTTT.

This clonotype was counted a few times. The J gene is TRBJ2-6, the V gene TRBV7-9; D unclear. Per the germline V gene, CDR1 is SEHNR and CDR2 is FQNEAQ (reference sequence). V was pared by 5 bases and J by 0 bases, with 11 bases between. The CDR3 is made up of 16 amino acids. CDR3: CASSDSTFSGANVLTF. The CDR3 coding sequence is TGTGCCAGCAGCGACTCGACATTCTCTGGGGCCAACGTCCTGACTTTC.

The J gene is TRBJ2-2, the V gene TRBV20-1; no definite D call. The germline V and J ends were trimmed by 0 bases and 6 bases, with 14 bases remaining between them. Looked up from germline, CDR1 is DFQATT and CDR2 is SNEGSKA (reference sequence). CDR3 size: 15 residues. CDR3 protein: CSARDGPVEPGELFF. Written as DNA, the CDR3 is TGCAGTGCTAGAGATGGTCCAGTCGAGCCCGGGGAGCTGTTTTTT.

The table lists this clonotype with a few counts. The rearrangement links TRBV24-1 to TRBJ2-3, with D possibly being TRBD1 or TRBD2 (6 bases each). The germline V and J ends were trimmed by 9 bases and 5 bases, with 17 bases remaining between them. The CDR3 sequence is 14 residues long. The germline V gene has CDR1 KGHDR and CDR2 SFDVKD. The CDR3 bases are TGTGCCACCTGGTCCGGGGGCCTCCGAGATACGCAGTATTTT. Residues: CATWSGGLRDTQYF.